This T cell receptor beta chain appears in the sequencing data of a study of T cells in Graves' hyperthyroidism and ophthalmopathy. Whole-study results and caveats: A 13 V-J signature model discriminated ophthalmopathy versus stable hyperthyroidism.

This clonotype was seen at least ten times. Its target is unknown. The CDR3 is made up of 13 amino acids. V gave up 6 bases and J gave up 7 bases; unmatched junction bases: 6. Regions amplified from RNA transcripts were the TCR beta CDR3 regions. The HTBI primer set was used in a first-round RT-PCR of the TCR CDR3. MiXCR, applied by TCRdb to the multiplex PCR reads, yields one record per CDR3 protein. The data contain around 520,000 distinct CDR3 sequences, 13% to 15% of them singletons. This chain joins TRBV12-3 or TRBV12-4 and TRBJ2-1; 7 bases match TRBD2. This clonotype was obtained from a woman aged 18-29 years with Graves' hyperthyroidism. Sequencing input: blood. In nucleotides, the CDR3 is TGTGCCAGCAGGGGGGACGGGGGGAATGAGCAGTTCTTC. Its protein product is CASRGDGGNEQFF.